This TCR beta chain was captured by sequencing in a study of radiation and T cells in renal cell carcinoma. Study results and limitations: From baseline, blood top tumor clonotypes peaked at 2 weeks post-radiation.

For this clone: Its antigen is undetermined.

The sample's treatment: 15 Gy SBRT to primary tumor, nephrectomy 4 weeks later. Nephrectomy followed 15 Gy stereotactic body radiation by 4 weeks. Libraries were prepared by immunoSEQ multiplex PCR; TCRdb keeps only in-frame clonotypes and omits some of them. The data contain 15,000 to 20,000 clones, 64% of them singletons. The CDR3 sequence is 16 residues long. The V gene's germline CDR1 is SGDLS and CDR2 YYNGEE. V lost 3 bases and J lost 1, with 15 bases in between. The source of this sequence is a woman in her 70s with renal cell carcinoma. Sample: tumor tissue, taken from a patient whose treatment included radiotherapy and nephrectomy. The J gene is TRBJ2-3, the V gene TRBV9; tentative D call: TRBD2 (5 bases). The DNA for the CDR3 is TGTGCCAGCAGCGCCCCCCCCGACGGGGGCACAGATACGCAGTATTTT. Encoded protein: CASSAPPDGGTDTQYF.